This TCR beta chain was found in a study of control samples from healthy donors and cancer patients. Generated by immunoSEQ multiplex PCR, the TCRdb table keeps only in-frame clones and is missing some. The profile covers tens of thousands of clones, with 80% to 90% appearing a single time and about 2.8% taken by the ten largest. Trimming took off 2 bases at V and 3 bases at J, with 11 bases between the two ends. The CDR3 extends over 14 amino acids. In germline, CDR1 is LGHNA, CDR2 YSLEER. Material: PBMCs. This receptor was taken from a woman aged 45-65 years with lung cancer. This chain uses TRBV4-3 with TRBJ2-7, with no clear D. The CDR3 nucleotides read TGCGCCAGCAGCCAAATTGGCAGCCTCTACGAGCAGTACTTC. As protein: CASSQIGSLYEQYF.